The 32 T cell receptor beta chains listed next were all sequenced from one sample in a study of identical twins' blood T cells. TCRdb ran MiXCR on the 5' RACE reads and lists one entry per CDR3 protein. The data show 300,000 to 400,000 distinct CDR3 sequences, under 30% seen once. The sample comprised PBMCs. These receptors originate from a woman between 18 and 50 years old in good health.

The rearrangement joins TRBV5-1 to TRBJ1-2, with D hard to call. This CDR3 comprises 14 residues. Germline V gene sequence: CDR1 SGHRS, CDR2 YFSETQ. V lost 1 base and J 3 bases, leaving 10 bases between the germline ends. CDR3 amino acids: CASSLYPEDYGYTF. The CDR3 DNA is TGCGCCAGCAGCTTGTATCCCGAGGACTATGGCTACACCTTC.

As to this clonotype: Since a much larger clone is just one base distant, this may be a read error. This CDR3 is missing its conserved last phenylalanine or tryptophan, likely due to a read error. The chain is built from TRBV5-1 and TRBJ1-2, with D unresolved. V lost 0 bases to trimming and J lost 11 bases, with 14 bases between them. The V gene's germline CDR1 is SGHRS and CDR2 YFSETQ. This CDR3 is built from 13 residues. CDR3 in amino acids: CASSLEGIKIYTS. The CDR3 DNA reads as TGCGCCAGCAGCTTGGAAGGAATCAAGATTTACACCTCC.

Concerning this clonotype itself: This clone may be a read error of a much larger clone one base away. The genes are TRBV20-1 and TRBJ2-1; 9 nucleotides line up with TRBD2. The germline V gene encodes CDR1 DFQATT and CDR2 SNEGSKA (reference sequence). This CDR3 has 15 amino acids. CDR3 amino acids: CSAMQTGLAYNERFF. DNA for the CDR3: TGCAGTGCTATGCAAACGGGACTAGCCTACAATGAGCGGTTCTTC.

This rearrangement joins TRBV27 to TRBJ2-1; D remains unclear. This CDR3 has 14 amino acids. Germline V gives CDR1 MNHEY, CDR2 SMNVEV (reference sequence). V dropped 4 bases and J dropped 1 base, with 8 bases sitting between them. CDR3 sequence: CASSSLSSYNEQFF. The CDR3 region has the DNA TGTGCCAGCAGTTCTCTCAGTTCCTACAATGAGCAGTTCTTC.

The rearrangement links TRBV9 to TRBJ2-7, with 9 bases aligning to TRBD1. The germline V gene encodes CDR1 SGDLS and CDR2 YYNGEE. This CDR3 region has 16 residues. The V gene end was trimmed by 0 bases and the J gene end by 3 bases; junction bases not matched to a gene: 7. CDR3 sequence reads: CASSVGSGQGYYEQYF. The DNA of the CDR3 is TGTGCCAGCAGCGTAGGGTCGGGACAGGGTTACTACGAGCAGTACTTC.

The sample holds a few counts of this clonotype. The chain is built from TRBV18 and TRBJ2-7; a weak D match, TRBD2 (6 bases). The CDR3 runs 15 residues. V gave up 5 bases and J gave up 0 bases, with 14 bases separating them. Germline CDR1 and CDR2: KGHSH and LQKENI. CDR3 region: CASSEGLLSSYEQYF. In DNA form, the CDR3 reads TGTGCCAGCTCAGAAGGACTACTAAGCTCCTACGAGCAGTACTTC.

The J gene is TRBJ1-2, the V gene TRBV20-1; no firm D call. Looked up from germline, CDR1 is DFQATT and CDR2 is SNEGSKA (reference sequence). The V end was cut by 4 bases, the J end by 7 bases, with 19 bases between. This CDR3 region has 14 residues. The CDR3: CSATVQITWPGYTF. The CDR3 nucleotides read TGCAGTGCTACCGTACAGATAACCTGGCCTGGCTACACCTTC.

The chain uses TRBV30 and TRBJ1-3, with D uncertain. The CDR3 totals 13 residues. Germline lookup yields CDR1 GTSNPN and CDR2 SVGIG (reference sequence). Trimming took 0 bases from V and 9 from J, leaving 12 bases between them. CDR3 protein: CAWSVLPVVTIYF. CDR3 DNA: TGTGCCTGGAGTGTACTTCCCGTTGTCACCATATATTTT.

This rearrangement joins TRBV29-1 to TRBJ1-2; 11 nucleotides align to TRBD1. The V gene's germline CDR1 is SQVTM and CDR2 ANQGSEA. This CDR3 contains 18 residues. V gave up 4 bases and J gave up 2 bases; unmatched junction bases: 15. As DNA, the CDR3 is TGCAGCGTTGCGGCGACTGGACAGGGGGCCCACATGAACTATGGCTACACCTTC. It encodes CSVAATGQGAHMNYGYTF.

About this clonotype: One end of the junction fails to match germline, which may point to a read error. The chain uses TRBV5-5 and TRBJ1-5, with D unclear. Per germline, CDR1 SGHKS and CDR2 YYEKEE (reference sequence). CDR3 size: 15 residues. The DNA for the CDR3 is TGTGCCAGCAGCTTGGCCGGGGTCCGCAATCAGCCCCAGCCTTTT. Translation: CASSLAGVRNQPQPF.

This clonotype was counted only a few times. The J gene is TRBJ2-7, the V gene TRBV7-2; D is perhaps TRBD2 (5 bases). V gave up 5 bases and J gave up 4 bases, with 12 bases separating them. This CDR3 contains 13 residues. Per the germline V gene, CDR1 is SGHTA and CDR2 is FQGNSA. The CDR3 DNA follows: TGTGCCAGCAGCCGAGGAGGTTGGTACGAGCAGTACTTC. As protein: CASSRGGWYEQYF.

The genes are TRBV7-2 and TRBJ2-1; D may be TRBD1 (5 bases). V lost 2 bases and J lost 4, with 12 bases in between. Germline-derived CDR1 and CDR2 are SGHTA and FQGNSA. The CDR3 has 15 residues. CDR3 bases: TGTGCCAGCAGCTTAAAACTGGGGCTATACAATGAGCAGTTCTTC. Amino acid sequence: CASSLKLGLYNEQFF.

This clonotype was observed a handful of times. The rearrangement links TRBV28 to TRBJ1-2; D is undetermined. The germline V gene has CDR1 MDHEN and CDR2 SYDVKM. The CDR3 runs 15 residues. Trimming pared 1 base from V and 0 bases from J, leaving 9 bases between. For the CDR3, the DNA is TGTGCCAGCAGTTTATCCGGGAGAGCTAACTATGGCTACACCTTC. Encoded protein: CASSLSGRANYGYTF.

V and J are TRBV10-3 and TRBJ2-5; D uncertain. The germline gives CDR1 ENHRY, CDR2 SYGVKD. This CDR3 has 13 amino acids. V lost 5 bases, J lost 2 bases, and 9 bases lay in between. This CDR3 reads CAISIDIQETQYF. DNA of the CDR3: TGTGCCATCAGTATTGATATTCAAGAGACCCAGTACTTC.

This clonotype was observed a handful of times. V usage is TRBV20-1 and J usage is TRBJ2-3, with 10 positions matching TRBD2. Germline CDR1 is DFQATT and CDR2 is SNEGSKA (reference sequence). The CDR3 is made up of 17 amino acids. With 3 bases clipped from V and 4 bases from J, the junction kept 13 bases outside the gene matches. CDR3 region: CSARGGSVAGGSDTQYF. CDR3 nucleotide sequence: TGCAGTGCTAGGGGGGGTTCTGTAGCGGGGGGCTCAGATACGCAGTATTTT.

CDR3 sequence (DNA): TGTGCCAGCAACCTAACAGGGCCCTACAATGAGCAGTTCTTC. Its protein product is CASNLTGPYNEQFF. J is TRBJ2-1 and V is TRBV11-2, with D perhaps TRBD1 (6 bases). This CDR3 spans 14 amino acids. V lost 7 bases, J lost 2 bases, and 12 bases lay in between. CDR1 SGHAT and CDR2 FQNNGV come from the germline V gene.

The gene calls are TRBV2 and TRBJ2-3, with 8 bases aligning to TRBD2. V lost 7 bases, J lost 4 bases, and 13 bases stayed unmatched. There are 16 residues in the CDR3. In germline, CDR1 is SNHLY, CDR2 FYNNEI. CDR3 sequence reads: CASIEGVAGNADTQYF. The CDR3 bases are TGTGCCAGCATCGAAGGGGTAGCGGGGAATGCAGATACGCAGTATTTT.

The rearrangement joins TRBV11-3 to TRBJ1-1; D call uncertain. V was clipped by 4 bases and J by 6 bases, with 21 bases between them. The CDR3 loop spans 16 amino acids. Germline V gene lookup returns CDR1 SGHNT and CDR2 YENEEA. DNA of the CDR3: TGTGCCAGCAGCTCCCCTCTCACCCAGTCGGTGTCTGAAGCTTTCTTT. It yields the protein CASSSPLTQSVSEAFF.

The rearrangement joins TRBV29-1 to TRBJ2-2, with no clear D. This CDR3 spans 11 amino acids. Germline CDR1 and CDR2: SQVTM and ANQGSEA. V was trimmed by 6 bases and J by 7 bases, leaving 9 bases between them. The CDR3 coding sequence is TGCAGCGTCATGACGTACGGGGAGCTGTTTTTT. Amino acids: CSVMTYGELFF.

CDR3: CASSLKRSNQPQHF. The CDR3 DNA reads as TGTGCCAGCAGTTTAAAGAGATCCAATCAGCCCCAGCATTTT. The chain employs TRBV12-3 or TRBV12-4 and TRBJ1-5; D ambiguous. Trimming took 2 bases from V and 3 from J, leaving 8 bases between them. The CDR3 runs to 14 residues.

The genes are TRBV20-1 and TRBJ2-3; D unclear. The CDR3 is 17 residues long. Trimming left V 0 bases short and J 0 bases short, with 16 bases between. Germline V lookup: CDR1 DFQATT, CDR2 SNEGSKA (reference sequence). This CDR3 is CSARDWIGGASTDTQYF. As DNA, the CDR3 is TGCAGTGCTAGAGATTGGATTGGCGGAGCTAGCACAGATACGCAGTATTTT.

The chain is built from TRBV27 and TRBJ1-4; D gene ambiguous. The CDR3 sequence is 15 residues long. Looked up from germline, CDR1 is MNHEY and CDR2 is SMNVEV (reference sequence). V shed 8 bases and J shed 7 bases, with 20 bases lying between them. The CDR3 DNA sequence: TGTGCCAGCGGTAGAAGGACCGGGCCAAGTGAAAAACTGTTTTTT. Its protein product is CASGRRTGPSEKLFF.

V is TRBV7-9 and J is TRBJ1-2; weak D call: TRBD1 (5 bases). Per the germline V gene, CDR1 is SEHNR and CDR2 is FQNEAQ (reference sequence). V lost 3 bases and J 1 base, leaving 12 bases between the germline ends. The CDR3 has 15 residues. The CDR3 sequence: CASSFGTVDNYGYTF. DNA of the CDR3: TGTGCCAGCAGCTTCGGGACTGTGGATAACTATGGCTACACCTTC.

This clonotype has just a few counts. The V and J genes are TRBV20-1 and TRBJ1-2, with D perhaps TRBD1 (5 bases). Germline lookup yields CDR1 DFQATT and CDR2 SNEGSKA (reference sequence). V shed 7 bases and J shed 0 bases, with 12 bases lying between them. The CDR3 contains 13 residues. The CDR3 sequence is CSGRQLSNYGYTF. Here the CDR3 DNA reads TGCAGTGGAAGACAGCTATCTAACTATGGCTACACCTTC.

The CDR3 loop reads CASRAGQGHTGELFF. The CDR3, as DNA: TGTGCCAGCAGGGCGGGACAGGGGCACACCGGGGAGCTGTTTTTT. The V gene is TRBV12-3 or TRBV12-4, the J gene TRBJ2-2; TRBD1 matches at 10 bases. This CDR3 spans 15 amino acids. After removal of 6 bases from V and 3 bases from J, the junction contained 4 bases not matched to a gene.

This clonotype showed up many times. This chain connects TRBV5-6 to TRBJ2-7; D is undetermined. The CDR3 totals 12 residues. The V end was cut by 2 bases, the J end by 1 base, with 4 bases between. The V gene's germline CDR1 is SGHDT and CDR2 YYEEEE. The CDR3 reads CASSLTSYEQYF. For the CDR3, the DNA is TGTGCCAGCAGCTTAACTTCCTACGAGCAGTACTTC.

The chain has TRBV12-3 or TRBV12-4 and TRBJ1-2; TRBD1 aligns across 9 bases. The CDR3 loop spans 16 amino acids. The ends lost 5 bases at V and 8 bases at J; junction bases unmatched: 15. CDR3: CASSDRTGVLLEGYTF. The DNA of the CDR3 is TGTGCCAGCAGTGACAGGACAGGGGTGTTATTGGAGGGCTACACCTTC.

For this clonotype: This clone may be a read error of a much larger clone one base away. This rearrangement joins TRBV20-1 to TRBJ2-1, with TRBD2 matching over 14 bases. Germline V gene lookup returns CDR1 DFQATT and CDR2 SNEGSKA (reference sequence). CDR3 length: 15 residues. The CDR3 nucleotides are TGCGGTACTACAGTTAGGACTAGCGGGGGGTTCGAGCAGTTCTTC. Its translation: CGTTVRTSGGFEQFF.

This clonotype was seen a handful of times. V is TRBV29-1 and J is TRBJ1-1, with D perhaps TRBD1 (6 bases). The germline V gene has CDR1 SQVTM and CDR2 ANQGSEA. CDR3 length equals 13 residues. V lost 6 bases to trimming and J lost 10 bases, with 21 bases between them. The CDR3 here is CSVARTESIGAFF. Here the CDR3 DNA reads TGCAGCGTCGCGCGGACAGAGTCTATAGGAGCTTTCTTT.

This clonotype occurred a few times. A much larger clone lies a single base off, so this may be a read error. The rearrangement joins TRBV11-2 to TRBJ1-1; no clear D gene. The CDR3 is 14 residues long. With 1 base removed from V and 0 bases from J, the gap between germline ends came to 6 bases. CDR1 and CDR2 from the germline V gene are SGHAT and FQNNGV. CDR3 in amino acids: CASSLVGMNTEAFF. DNA of the CDR3: TGTGCCAGCAGCTTAGTGGGGATGAACACTGAAGCTTTCTTT.

This clonotype has only a few counts. The CDR3 region has the DNA TGTGCCACCTCCCTTTTGACAGTGTACCAAGAGACCCAGTACTTC. Protein: CATSLLTVYQETQYF. The rearrangement links TRBV24-1 to TRBJ2-5, with a weak D call TRBD1 (5 bases). V lost 9 bases, J lost 0 bases, and 16 bases lay in between. The CDR3 length is 15 residues. Germline CDR1 reads KGHDR; CDR2 reads SFDVKD.

Comments on this clonotype: The junction departs from germline at one end; a sequencing error may be responsible. The J gene is TRBJ1-5, the V gene TRBV12-3 or TRBV12-4, with D perhaps matching TRBD1 (5 bases). The CDR3 has 14 residues. The CDR3 loop is CVSSRDYRPRAQHF. Written as DNA, the CDR3 is TGTGTCAGCAGCCGGGACTACCGACCGAGGGCCCAGCATTTT.